The T cell receptor (beta chain) described here comes from a study of T cells in tuberculosis. Study overall: This South African cohort compared adolescents with or without latent tuberculosis against adults with active tuberculosis.

Generated by immunoSEQ multiplex PCR, the TCRdb table keeps only in-frame clones and is missing some. The sample consists of 35,000 to 45,000 clones, 90% to 95% of them appearing once. The germline V gene encodes CDR1 LNHDA and CDR2 SQIVND (reference sequence). The CDR3 length is 13 residues. Losses at the gene ends were 5 bases for V and 10 bases for J; bases not matched to a gene: 5. The sequence derives from a donor aged 5-35 years with latent tuberculosis or without tuberculosis infection. Some clones in this sample may be carry-over from other donors' samples. Sequencing used PBMCs. The chain carries TRBV19 and TRBJ1-6, with 7 bases that match TRBD1. For the CDR3, the DNA is TGTGCCAGTAGTCTGGGGACAGCCTCACCCCTCCACTTT. Translated, it gives CASSLGTASPLHF.